This T cell receptor (beta chain) was identified in a study of blood T cell repertoires in COVID-19. Study-level background: COVID-19 samples from acute and convalescent phases originated in the United States, Italy and Spain. In each case, the material was cDNA or gDNA derived from T cells, B-cell-depleted T cells, or PBMCs.

As originally analysed: Amplified reference gene primers provided the basis for estimating nucleated cell counts. Sequencing used immunoSEQ multiplex PCR; TCRdb keeps in-frame clones, though not all of them. V, J and clone size are taken as reported in that table, and D and trimming were inferred from the DNA itself. Of over 250,000 clones in the sample, more than 70% were seen once. The CDR3 totals 15 residues. Deletions cut 0 bases from V and 4 bases from J, with 12 bases between. From germline, CDR1 is MGHRA and CDR2 YSYEKL. The specimen sequenced was peripheral blood. V is TRBV4-1 and J is TRBJ1-1; TRBD1 is a possible D gene (5 bases). The sequence came from a woman aged 45-59 years with acute or convalescent COVID-19. DNA for the CDR3: TGCGCCAGCAGCCAAGATTGGACAATGGGCACTGAAGCTTTCTTT. As protein: CASSQDWTMGTEAFF.